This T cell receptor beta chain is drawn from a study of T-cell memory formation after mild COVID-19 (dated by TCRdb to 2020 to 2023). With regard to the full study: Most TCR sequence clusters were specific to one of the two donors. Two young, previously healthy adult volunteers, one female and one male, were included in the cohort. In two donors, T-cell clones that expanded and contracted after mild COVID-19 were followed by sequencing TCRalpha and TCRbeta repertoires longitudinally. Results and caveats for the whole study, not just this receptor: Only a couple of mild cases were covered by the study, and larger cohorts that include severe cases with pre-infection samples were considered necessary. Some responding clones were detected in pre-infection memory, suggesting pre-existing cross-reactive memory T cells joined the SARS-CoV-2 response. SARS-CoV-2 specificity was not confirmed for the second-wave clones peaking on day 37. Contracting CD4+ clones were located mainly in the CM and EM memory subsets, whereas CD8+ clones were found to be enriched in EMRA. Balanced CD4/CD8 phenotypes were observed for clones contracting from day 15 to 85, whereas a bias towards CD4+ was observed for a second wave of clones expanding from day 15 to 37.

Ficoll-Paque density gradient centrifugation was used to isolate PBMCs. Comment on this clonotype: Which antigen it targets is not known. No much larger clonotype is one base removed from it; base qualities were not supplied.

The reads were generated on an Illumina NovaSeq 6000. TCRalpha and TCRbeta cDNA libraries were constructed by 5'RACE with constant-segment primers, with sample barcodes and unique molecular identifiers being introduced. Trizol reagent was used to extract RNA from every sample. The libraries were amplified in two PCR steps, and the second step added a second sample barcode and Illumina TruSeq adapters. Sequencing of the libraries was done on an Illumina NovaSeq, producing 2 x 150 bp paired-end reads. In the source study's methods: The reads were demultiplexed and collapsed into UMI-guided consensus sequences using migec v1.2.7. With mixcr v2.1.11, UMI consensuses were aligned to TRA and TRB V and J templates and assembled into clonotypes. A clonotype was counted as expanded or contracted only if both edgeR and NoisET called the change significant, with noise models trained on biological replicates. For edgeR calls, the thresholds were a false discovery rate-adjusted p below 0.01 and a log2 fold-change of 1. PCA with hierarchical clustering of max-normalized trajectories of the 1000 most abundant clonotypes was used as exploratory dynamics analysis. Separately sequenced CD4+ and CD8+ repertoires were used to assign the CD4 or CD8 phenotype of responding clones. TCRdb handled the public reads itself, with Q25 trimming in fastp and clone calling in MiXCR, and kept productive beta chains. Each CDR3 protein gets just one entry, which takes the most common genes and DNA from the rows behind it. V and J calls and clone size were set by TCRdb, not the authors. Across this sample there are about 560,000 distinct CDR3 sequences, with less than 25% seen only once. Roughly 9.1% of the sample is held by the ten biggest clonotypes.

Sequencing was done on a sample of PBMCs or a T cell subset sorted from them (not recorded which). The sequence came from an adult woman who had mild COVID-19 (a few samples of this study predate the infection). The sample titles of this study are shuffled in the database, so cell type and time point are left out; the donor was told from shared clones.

The CDR3 amino acid sequence is: CASSLEAGGMNTEAFF. In nucleotides, the sequence is TGTGCCAGCAGCTTAGAGGCAGGGGGCATGAACACTGAAGCTTTCTTT. The V gene is TRBV7-8 and the J gene is TRBJ1-1, with 8 bases aligning to TRBD1. Germline trimming: 1 base from V, 0 bases from J; junction bases outside gene matches: 4. From cysteine to phenylalanine, the CDR3 is 16 amino acids long. The kept DNA is CDR3 alone, 48 bases in frame from the first base. CDR1 SGHVS and CDR2 FQNEAQ were looked up in the germline V gene.